These 27 T cell receptor beta chains came from one sample sequenced in a study of T cells in Graves' hyperthyroidism and ophthalmopathy. The source material, RNA transcripts, was used to amplify TCR beta CDR3 regions. Using the HTBI primer set, a first-round RT-PCR was run on the TCR CDR3. TCRdb fed the multiplex PCR reads into MiXCR, producing one record per CDR3 protein. Here the sample spans under 650,000 distinct CDR3 sequences, about 17% being singletons. Sequenced: blood. Every receptor here comes from a woman aged 25 to 39 with Graves' hyperthyroidism.

This chain uses TRBV3-1 with TRBJ2-7; D might be TRBD2 (6 bases). Trimming removed 0 bases at V and 5 bases at J, with 17 bases between. CDR3 length: 16 amino acids. The germline V gene has CDR1 LGHDT and CDR2 YNNKEL (reference sequence). The chain's CDR3 is CASSQEARNGSHEQYF. Written as DNA, the CDR3 is TGTGCCAGCAGCCAAGAGGCTCGGAACGGGAGCCACGAGCAGTACTTC.

The J gene is TRBJ2-7, the V gene TRBV15, with D unresolved. Germline V gene lookup returns CDR1 LNHNV and CDR2 YYDKDF (reference sequence). The CDR3 totals 13 residues. Trimming shortened V by 2 bases and J by 2 bases, and 7 bases separated the two germline ends. The CDR3 DNA sequence: TGTGCCACCAGCAGAAATAGGGCCTACGAGCAGTACTTC. Protein product: CATSRNRAYEQYF.

This clonotype occurred a few times. The CDR3 region has the DNA TGCAGCGTTGTCTCAGTCGGAGGGGCCACCTACGAGCAGTACTTC. Translated, it gives CSVVSVGGATYEQYF. The V and J genes are TRBV29-1 and TRBJ2-7; TRBD2 is a possible D gene (6 bases). Trimming took 4 bases from V and 2 from J, leaving 18 bases between them. The germline gives CDR1 SQVTM, CDR2 ANQGSEA. The CDR3 covers 15 residues.

This clonotype occurred many times. This rearrangement joins TRBV12-3 or TRBV12-4 to TRBJ2-2; TRBD2 matches 9 bases. V was pared by 6 bases and J by 4 bases, with 9 bases of the junction left unmatched. The CDR3 extends over 16 amino acids. CDR3 residues: CASRPTSSGTTGELFF. CDR3 coding DNA: TGTGCCAGCAGGCCAACATCTAGCGGGACCACCGGGGAGCTGTTTTTT.

This sequence joins TRBV18 and TRBJ1-1, with D perhaps TRBD1 (6 bases). The germline V gene has CDR1 KGHSH and CDR2 LQKENI. This CDR3 comprises 18 residues. V lost 2 bases, J lost 5 bases, and 24 bases lay in between. The CDR3 DNA reads as TGTGCCAGCTCACCATCGGGCTCATTGGGGGGCTTAGGGACTGAAGCTTTCTTT. The encoded protein is CASSPSGSLGGLGTEAFF.

This clonotype was picked up many times. The gene calls are TRBV6-1 and TRBJ1-1, with D unresolved. Germline V gene data show CDR1 as MNHNS and CDR2 as SASEGT. The CDR3 runs to 13 residues. With 8 bases removed from V and 0 bases from J, the gap between germline ends came to 10 bases. CDR3 DNA sequence: TGTGCCAGCTTGGGATTTGTGAACACTGAAGCTTTCTTT. Translation: CASLGFVNTEAFF.

The chain joins TRBV27 to TRBJ2-1; the match to TRBD2 covers 8 bases. Trimming at V came to 6 bases and at J to 6 bases, leaving 4 bases not matched to a gene. Per germline, CDR1 MNHEY and CDR2 SMNVEV (reference sequence). The CDR3 is made up of 13 amino acids. CDR3 bases: TGTGCCAGCAGGGTCGGGACTAGCAATGAGCAGTTCTTC. It specifies CASRVGTSNEQFF.

About this clonotype itself: A much larger clone lies a single base off, so this may be a read error. The V gene is TRBV2, the J gene TRBJ2-4; 10 bases line up with TRBD2. The CDR3 is 16 amino acids. Germline loops: CDR1 SNHLY, CDR2 FYNNEI. Unmatched junction bases numbered 8, after V lost 0 bases and J lost 9 bases. The CDR3 protein is CASSEATSGLETIQYF. The CDR3, as DNA: TGTGCCAGCAGTGAAGCGACTAGCGGGTTAGAAACCATTCAGTACTTC.

This clonotype was detected a few times. V and J are TRBV6-2 or TRBV6-3 and TRBJ2-5; a weak D match, TRBD1 (6 bases). This CDR3 is 13 amino acids long. The germline V and J ends were trimmed by 6 bases and 7 bases, with 15 bases remaining between them. The germline gives CDR1 MNHEY, CDR2 SVGEGT. CDR3 amino acids: CASSPQQGWTQYF. The CDR3 region has the DNA TGTGCCAGCAGCCCCCAACAGGGATGGACCCAGTACTTC.

This chain connects TRBV2 to TRBJ2-1; TRBD2 matches at 13 bases. The junction had 7 bases not matched to a gene; V was cut back by 6 bases and J by 8 bases. The CDR3 is 15 residues long. Germline loops: CDR1 SNHLY, CDR2 FYNNEI. As DNA, the CDR3 is TGTGCCAGCAGACTAGCGGGGGGGGGGGTGGATGAGCAGTTCTTC. This sequence encodes CASRLAGGGVDEQFF.

This clonotype has ten or more counts. Here the CDR3 DNA reads TGCAGGGTTGTAGGGACTAGCGGGAGTGGCGGCACAGATACGCAGTATTTT. This sequence encodes CRVVGTSGSGGTDTQYF. This chain uses TRBV20-1 with TRBJ2-3, with TRBD2 matching 14 bases. Per the germline V gene, CDR1 is DFQATT and CDR2 is SNEGSKA (reference sequence). The length of the CDR3 is 17 residues.

This clonotype was seen more than once but under ten times. The V call is TRBV6-1, the J call TRBJ2-3; TRBD2 aligns across 9 bases. The V segment lost 4 bases and the J segment 2 bases; nucleotides outside the gene matches: 4. The CDR3 covers 15 residues. CDR1 and CDR2 (germline): MNHNS, SASEGT. The DNA of the CDR3 is TGTGCCAGCAGTGGAGCGGGAGGAAACACAGATACGCAGTATTTT. Protein sequence: CASSGAGGNTDTQYF.

The chain recombines TRBV29-1 with TRBJ2-2; D could derive from TRBD1 or TRBD2 (5 bases each). Per germline, CDR1 SQVTM and CDR2 ANQGSEA. This CDR3 contains 14 residues. V was pared by 7 bases and J by 2 bases, with 14 bases between. The CDR3 bases are TGCAGCGCCTTGGGACCAAAAAACACCGGGGAGCTGTTTTTT. As protein: CSALGPKNTGELFF.

This clonotype was counted between two and nine times. J is TRBJ1-1 and V is TRBV25-1; TRBD1 matches 7 bases. Germline-derived CDR1 and CDR2 are MGHDK and SYGVNS. V was pared by 7 bases and J by 6 bases, with 11 bases of the junction left unmatched. CDR3 length: 14 residues. The CDR3 reads CASIPLGQSAEAFF. The CDR3 DNA is TGTGCCAGCATCCCCCTGGGACAGAGTGCTGAAGCTTTCTTT.

The chain links TRBV4-1 to TRBJ2-3; TRBD1 matches at 8 bases. The CDR3 totals 15 residues. V shed 1 base, J shed 2 bases, and the junction held 2 bases outside the gene matches. Germline V gives CDR1 MGHRA, CDR2 YSYEKL. Here the CDR3 DNA reads TGCGCCAGCAGCCAAGGGGACAGGTACACAGATACGCAGTATTTT. It translates to CASSQGDRYTDTQYF.

The rearrangement uses TRBV9 and TRBJ1-2; 8 bases map to TRBD1. The trim removed 3 bases at V and 4 bases at J, leaving 8 bases unmatched. Germline loops: CDR1 SGDLS, CDR2 YYNGEE. The CDR3 is 15 residues long. CDR3 protein: CASSGWTGSGYGYTF. The DNA of the CDR3 is TGTGCCAGCAGCGGCTGGACAGGGTCGGGCTATGGCTACACCTTC.

There are many counts of this clonotype. The chain is built from TRBV20-1 and TRBJ1-6; 8 positions agree with TRBD1. The CDR3 loop spans 14 amino acids. V dropped 3 bases and J dropped 10; count of bases not matched to a gene: 8. Germline loops: CDR1 DFQATT, CDR2 SNEGSKA (reference sequence). The CDR3 spells CSARAPGGNSPLHF. For the CDR3, the DNA is TGCAGTGCTAGGGCGCCAGGGGGCAACTCACCCCTCCACTTT.

This clonotype was seen at least ten times. The chain couples TRBV27 to TRBJ2-3; 8 nucleotides line up with TRBD2. This CDR3 has 16 amino acids. Trimming at V came to 2 bases and at J to 4 bases, leaving 8 bases not matched to a gene. Germline V gene data show CDR1 as MNHEY and CDR2 as SMNVEV (reference sequence). The CDR3 DNA reads TGTGCCAGCAGTTTACAGAGCGGGAGCAGCCCAGATACGCAGTATTTT. This translates into CASSLQSGSSPDTQYF.

This clonotype was recorded at least ten times. V is TRBV5-1 and J is TRBJ2-3; D unresolved. The CDR3 is 12 residues long. Germline V gene lookup returns CDR1 SGHRS and CDR2 YFSETQ. V lost 5 bases to trimming and J lost 2 bases, with 6 bases between them. The CDR3 nucleotides are TGCGCCAGCAGAATCTCCACAGATACGCAGTATTTT. Its protein product is CASRISTDTQYF.

This clonotype came up a few times. The chain links TRBV5-1 to TRBJ2-7, with D possibly matching TRBD2 (6 bases). The CDR3 loop spans 16 amino acids. The germline V and J ends were trimmed by 4 bases and 3 bases, with 20 bases remaining between them. CDR1 and CDR2 from the germline V gene are SGHRS and YFSETQ. In DNA, the CDR3 is TGCGCCAGCAGCGGGCGGGGCTTTGGTTACCTCTACGAGCAGTACTTC. Translated, it gives CASSGRGFGYLYEQYF. Using reference TRBV5-1 and TRBJ2-7 for the parts outside the CDR3, the full variable domain is KAGVTQTPRYLIKTRGQQVTLSCSPISGHRSVSWYQQTPGQGLQFLFEYFSETQRNKGNFPGRFSGRQFSNSRSEMNVSTLELGDSALYLCASSGRGFGYLYEQYFGPGTRLTVT.

This clonotype was recorded many times. This chain joins TRBV28 and TRBJ2-7; D gene unclear. The V gene lost 7 bases and the J gene lost 5 bases, with 15 bases spanning the gap. The CDR3 totals 13 residues. Per germline, CDR1 MDHEN and CDR2 SYDVKM. The CDR3 sequence: CASNPGDKDEQYF. In DNA form, the CDR3 reads TGTGCCAGCAACCCCGGAGACAAGGACGAGCAGTACTTC.

This clonotype has just a few counts. The chain employs TRBV28 and TRBJ2-1; a possible D gene is TRBD1 (5 bases). There are 16 residues in the CDR3. V was trimmed by 0 bases and J by 2 bases, leaving 11 bases between them. Germline V gene lookup returns CDR1 MDHEN and CDR2 SYDVKM. In nucleotides, the CDR3 is TGTGCCAGCAGTTTATGGGGCAGGGTAGCCTACAATGAGCAGTTCTTC. It translates to CASSLWGRVAYNEQFF.

The CDR3 DNA is TGTGCCAGCAGCCCAACCGGGACTAGCGGGAGAGACGAGCAGTTCTTC. Translated: CASSPTGTSGRDEQFF. This chain links TRBV7-9 with TRBJ2-1, with 14 bases matching TRBD2. The CDR3 runs 16 residues. J gave up 10 bases and V 5 bases, and 10 bases lay outside the gene matches. Germline V gene lookup returns CDR1 SEHNR and CDR2 FQNEAQ (reference sequence).

V gene TRBV24-1 combines with J gene TRBJ2-1; 11 positions agree with TRBD2. From germline, CDR1 is KGHDR and CDR2 SFDVKD. This CDR3 spans 15 amino acids. The V and J ends lost 7 bases and 8 bases, in that order; junction bases with no gene match: 9. DNA of the CDR3: TGTGCCACCAGCCCCACTAGCGGGAGTAACTATGAGCAGTTCTTC. It specifies CATSPTSGSNYEQFF.

This rearrangement joins TRBV11-1 to TRBJ2-3, with D tentatively TRBD2 (5 bases). Germline V gives CDR1 SGHAT, CDR2 FQDESV (reference sequence). The V end was cut by 5 bases, the J end by 4 bases, with 13 bases between. The CDR3 is 14 amino acids. In DNA form, the CDR3 reads TGTGCCAGCAGCCGAGCCACGCGGGCAGATACGCAGTATTTT. Translating gives CASSRATRADTQYF.

This clonotype occurred many times. The chain carries TRBV11-2 and TRBJ2-3; no clear D gene. The CDR3 is made up of 15 amino acids. CDR1 is SGHAT, CDR2 FQNNGV, per germline. With 5 bases removed from V and 1 base from J, the gap between germline ends came to 13 bases. As DNA, the CDR3 is TGTGCCAGCAGCCCCAATCCAGGTCGCACAGATACGCAGTATTTT. Its protein is CASSPNPGRTDTQYF.

This clonotype was found many times. The CDR3 is CASSFTSGRSNEQFF. DNA of the CDR3: TGTGCCAGCAGCTTCACTAGCGGGAGGTCTAATGAGCAGTTCTTC. V is TRBV11-2 and J is TRBJ2-1; 12 bases map to TRBD2. The J segment lost 7 bases and the V segment lost 3 bases, leaving 4 bases of the junction unmatched. The CDR3 sequence is 15 residues long. The V gene's germline CDR1 is SGHAT and CDR2 FQNNGV.